This TCR beta chain appears in the sequencing data of a study of shared clonotypes between healthy human individuals. Adult donors, all healthy and HIV-negative, had no recent acute infections or vaccinations. Only Caucasian adults living in Nashville, Tennessee made up the donor group. Turning to this clone: Antigen: not known.

The repertoire was sequenced with immunoSEQ multiplex PCR; TCRdb's copy has only in-frame clones and lacks some. The data hold fewer than 1.6 million clones, with around 98.5% observed a single time. Trimming pared 5 bases from V and 2 bases from J, leaving 13 bases between. The CDR3 contains 14 residues. Germline lookup yields CDR1 SEHNR and CDR2 FQNEAQ (reference sequence). Study-wide results and caveats: Represented diversity (both genetic and exposure-history) was limited by the small number of donors.

This TCR was recovered from a man younger than 40 in good health. The chain combines TRBV7-9 with TRBJ2-7, with TRBD1 as a possible D gene (6 bases). Sample: naive CD4+ T cells sorted from blood. Subset defined: CD45RA+ positively selected. The CDR3 is CASSVTGSAYEQYF. Here the CDR3 DNA reads TGTGCCAGCAGCGTAACAGGGTCGGCCTACGAGCAGTACTTC.